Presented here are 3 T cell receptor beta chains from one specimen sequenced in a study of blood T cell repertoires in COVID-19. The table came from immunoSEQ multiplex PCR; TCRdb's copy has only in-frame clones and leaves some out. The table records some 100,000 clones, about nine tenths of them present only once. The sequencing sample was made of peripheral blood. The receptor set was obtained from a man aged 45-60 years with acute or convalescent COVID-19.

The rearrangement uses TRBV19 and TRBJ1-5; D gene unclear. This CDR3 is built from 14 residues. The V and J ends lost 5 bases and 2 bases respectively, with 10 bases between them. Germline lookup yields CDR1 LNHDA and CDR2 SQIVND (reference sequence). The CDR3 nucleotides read TGTGCCAGTAGTTTCCACCCGGGCAATCAGCCCCAGCATTTT. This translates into CASSFHPGNQPQHF.

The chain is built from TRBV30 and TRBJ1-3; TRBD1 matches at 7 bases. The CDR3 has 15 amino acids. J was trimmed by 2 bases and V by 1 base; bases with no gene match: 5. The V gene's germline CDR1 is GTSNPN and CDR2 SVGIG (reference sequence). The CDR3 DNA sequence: TGTGCCTGGAGTGACCGACAGGGTGCTGGAAACACCATATATTTT. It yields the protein CAWSDRQGAGNTIYF.

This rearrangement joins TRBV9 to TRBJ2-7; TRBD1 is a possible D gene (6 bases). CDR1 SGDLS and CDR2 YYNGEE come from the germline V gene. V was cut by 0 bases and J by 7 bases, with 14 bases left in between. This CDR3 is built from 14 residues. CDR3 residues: CASSVEPTQGEQYF. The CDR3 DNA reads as TGTGCCAGCAGCGTAGAGCCTACTCAGGGGGAGCAGTACTTC.